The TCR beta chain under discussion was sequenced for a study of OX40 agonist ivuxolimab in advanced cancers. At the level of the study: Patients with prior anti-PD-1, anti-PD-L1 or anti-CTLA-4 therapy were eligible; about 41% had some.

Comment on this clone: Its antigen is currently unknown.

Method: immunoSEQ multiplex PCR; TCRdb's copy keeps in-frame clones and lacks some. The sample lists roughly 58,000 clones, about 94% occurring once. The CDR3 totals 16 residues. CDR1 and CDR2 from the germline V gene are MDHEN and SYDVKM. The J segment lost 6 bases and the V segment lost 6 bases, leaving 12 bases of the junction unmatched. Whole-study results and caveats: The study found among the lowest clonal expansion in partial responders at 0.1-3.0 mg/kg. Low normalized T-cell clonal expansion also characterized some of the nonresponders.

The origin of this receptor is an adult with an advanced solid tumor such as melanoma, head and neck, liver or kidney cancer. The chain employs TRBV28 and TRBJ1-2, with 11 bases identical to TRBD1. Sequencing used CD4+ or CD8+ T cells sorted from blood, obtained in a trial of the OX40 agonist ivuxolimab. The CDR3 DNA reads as TGTGCCAGCAGCCTCAACCATAGGACAGGGGGCGATGGCTACACCTTC. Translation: CASSLNHRTGGDGYTF.